The rows below give T cell receptor beta chains drawn from one sample of a study of cytomegalovirus exposure and HLA in healthy donors. Method: immunoSEQ multiplex PCR; TCRdb's copy keeps in-frame clones and lacks some. The sample holds almost 90,000 clones, about 85% seen once. The specimen was PBMCs. The receptors shown here come from a man aged 40-49 years in good health and CMV-seropositive. Both conserved end residues are part of each CDR3. The D gene is left open where the match is weak. Clone size, where shown, is once, few, many, or a class for clones that have expanded.

v_gene: TRBV9
abundance: .
d_gene: TRBD2
j_gene: TRBJ2-1
CDR3aa: CASSASAGVLYNEQFF
CDR3nt: TGTGCCAGCAGCGCCTCAGCGGGAGTGCTATACAATGAGCAGTTCTTC

v_gene: TRBV7-2
abundance: .
d_gene: TRBD2
j_gene: TRBJ2-3
CDR3aa: CASSVTSGGYPSTDTQYF
CDR3nt: TGTGCCAGCAGCGTGACTAGCGGGGGATATCCTAGCACAGATACGCAGTATTTT

v_gene: TRBV7-7
abundance: .
d_gene: TRBD1
j_gene: TRBJ2-7
CDR3aa: CASSSTGNEQYF
CDR3nt: TGTGCTAGCAGCTCGACAGGGAACGAGCAGTACTTC

v_gene: TRBV6-4
abundance: .
d_gene: TRBD1
j_gene: TRBJ2-1
CDR3aa: CASSIGTEFNEQFF
CDR3nt: TGTGCCAGCAGTATCGGGACAGAGTTCAATGAGCAGTTCTTC

v_gene: TRBV5-1
abundance: .
d_gene: .
j_gene: TRBJ1-3
CDR3aa: CASTEFPSSGNTIYF
CDR3nt: TGCGCCAGCACCGAGTTCCCGAGCTCTGGAAACACCATATATTTT

v_gene: TRBV10-2
abundance: .
d_gene: TRBD2
j_gene: TRBJ2-1
CDR3aa: CAIRTLAGVNEQFF
CDR3nt: TGCGCCATAAGGACTTTAGCGGGAGTCAATGAGCAGTTCTTC

v_gene: TRBV29-1
abundance: .
d_gene: .
j_gene: TRBJ2-3
CDR3aa: CSVGDTQYF
CDR3nt: TGCAGCGTCGGAGATACGCAGTATTTT

v_gene: TRBV11-2
abundance: .
d_gene: TRBD1
j_gene: TRBJ1-1
CDR3aa: CASSTRQGSGSEAFF
CDR3nt: TGTGCCAGCAGCACCCGACAGGGGTCGGGGTCTGAAGCTTTCTTT

v_gene: TRBV18
abundance: .
d_gene: TRBD1
j_gene: TRBJ2-1
CDR3aa: CASSLELGGTGDEQFF
CDR3nt: TGTGCCAGCTCACTGGAATTGGGCGGGACAGGGGATGAGCAGTTCTTC

v_gene: TRBV7-9
abundance: few
d_gene: TRBD1
j_gene: TRBJ2-5
CDR3aa: CASSLGGGRTGLRETQYF
CDR3nt: TGTGCCAGCAGCTTAGGGGGAGGCCGGACAGGGCTGAGAGAGACCCAGTACTTC

v_gene: TRBV2
abundance: .
d_gene: .
j_gene: TRBJ1-1
CDR3aa: CASTGGMGTEAFF
CDR3nt: TGTGCCAGCACGGGGGGCATGGGCACTGAAGCTTTCTTT